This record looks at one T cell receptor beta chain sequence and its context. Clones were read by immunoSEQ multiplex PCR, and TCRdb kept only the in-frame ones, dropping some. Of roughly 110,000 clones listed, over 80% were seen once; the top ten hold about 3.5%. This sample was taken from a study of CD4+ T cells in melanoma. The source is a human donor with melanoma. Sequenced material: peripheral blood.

The CDR3 DNA reads as TGTGCCAGCAGCTCAACTGGGCCCTACAATGAGCAGTTCTTC. Protein: CASSSTGPYNEQFF. The chain carries TRBV7-2 and TRBJ2-1; the D is unclear. In germline, CDR1 is SGHTA, CDR2 FQGNSA. The CDR3 spans 14 residues. The V gene lost 4 bases and the J gene lost 2 bases, with 9 bases spanning the gap.